Listed below are T cell receptor beta chains from one sample, sequenced in a study of blood T cell repertoires in COVID-19. Assay: immunoSEQ multiplex PCR; the TCRdb copy retains only in-frame clones and omits some. The sample lists about 140,000 clones, roughly 80% seen once, with approximately 9.9% in the top ten. Sequenced: peripheral blood. These receptors came from a man in his fifties or sixties who had recovered from COVID-19. Each CDR3 is given with its conserved first and last residue. Each record gives: V gene, J gene, clone size, D gene, CDR3 protein, CDR3 DNA. The D gene is left open where the match is weak. Size tells how often a clone was seen (once, few, many) or the class of an expanded clone, and some rows leave it out.

v_gene: TRBV5-1
j_gene: TRBJ1-1
abundance: .
d_gene: .
CDR3aa: CASRTELNTEAFF
CDR3nt: TGCGCCAGCCGGACAGAATTGAACACTGAAGCTTTCTTT

v_gene: TRBV11-2
j_gene: TRBJ2-3
abundance: .
d_gene: .
CDR3aa: CASSSLGTLSTDTQYF
CDR3nt: TGTGCCAGCAGCTCACTTGGGACACTTAGCACAGATACGCAGTATTTT

v_gene: TRBV7-3
j_gene: TRBJ2-2
abundance: .
d_gene: .
CDR3aa: CASSPQGRGTGELFF
CDR3nt: TGTGCCAGCAGCCCCCAGGGGCGCGGGACCGGGGAGCTGTTTTTT

v_gene: TRBV28
j_gene: TRBJ1-3
abundance: few
d_gene: .
CDR3aa: CASSTFRRELGTIYF
CDR3nt: TGTGCCAGCAGCACCTTTCGTAGGGAGCTAGGCACCATATATTTT

v_gene: TRBV28
j_gene: TRBJ2-1
abundance: .
d_gene: .
CDR3aa: CASSPTSPQSYNEQFF
CDR3nt: TGTGCCAGCAGTCCCACTAGCCCCCAGTCCTACAATGAGCAGTTCTTC

v_gene: TRBV6-7
j_gene: TRBJ2-7
abundance: .
d_gene: .
CDR3aa: CASRRQSYEQYF
CDR3nt: TGTGCCAGCAGAAGACAGAGCTACGAGCAGTACTTC

v_gene: TRBV5-4
j_gene: TRBJ2-3
abundance: .
d_gene: TRBD2
CDR3aa: CASSPTGGSTTDTQYF
CDR3nt: TGTGCCAGCAGCCCGACCGGCGGGAGTACGACAGATACGCAGTATTTT

v_gene: TRBV6-6
j_gene: TRBJ1-1
abundance: .
d_gene: .
CDR3aa: CASSYGGGTEAFF
CDR3nt: TGTGCCAGCAGTTACGGCGGGGGTACTGAAGCTTTCTTT

v_gene: TRBV5-4
j_gene: TRBJ2-1
abundance: .
d_gene: TRBD2
CDR3aa: CASSKEGLAGLNEQFF
CDR3nt: TGTGCCAGCAGCAAAGAGGGACTAGCGGGACTGAATGAGCAGTTCTTC

v_gene: TRBV18
j_gene: TRBJ1-2
abundance: .
d_gene: .
CDR3aa: CASSPSGGETNYGYTF
CDR3nt: TGTGCCAGCTCACCCAGTGGGGGGGAAACTAACTATGGCTACACCTTC

v_gene: TRBV28
j_gene: TRBJ2-7
abundance: .
d_gene: .
CDR3aa: CASSSPGSSYEQYF
CDR3nt: TGTGCCAGCAGTTCCCCCGGTAGCTCCTACGAGCAGTACTTC

v_gene: TRBV4-1
j_gene: TRBJ1-3
abundance: .
d_gene: .
CDR3aa: CASSQGRISGNTIYF
CDR3nt: TGCGCCAGCAGCCAGGGCAGAATCTCTGGAAACACCATATATTTT

v_gene: TRBV7-2
j_gene: TRBJ1-2
abundance: .
d_gene: .
CDR3aa: CASSLNRDGYGYTF
CDR3nt: TGTGCCAGCAGCCTAAACAGGGACGGCTATGGCTACACCTTC

v_gene: TRBV27
j_gene: TRBJ1-1
abundance: .
d_gene: TRBD1
CDR3aa: CASSLLSTGEIGEAFF
CDR3nt: TGTGCCAGCAGTCTCCTATCGACAGGGGAAATCGGTGAAGCTTTCTTT

v_gene: TRBV29-1
j_gene: TRBJ2-2
abundance: .
d_gene: TRBD1
CDR3aa: CSVRQGGFGELFF
CDR3nt: TGCAGCGTTCGACAGGGCGGCTTCGGGGAGCTGTTTTTT

v_gene: TRBV19
j_gene: TRBJ2-3
abundance: .
d_gene: TRBD2
CDR3aa: CASMIAGVSDTQYF
CDR3nt: TGTGCCAGTATGATAGCGGGGGTTTCAGATACGCAGTATTTT

v_gene: TRBV7-9
j_gene: TRBJ1-4
abundance: few
d_gene: .
CDR3aa: CASRTTGTTNEKLFF
CDR3nt: TGTGCCAGCAGAACTACAGGAACAACTAATGAAAAACTGTTTTTT

v_gene: TRBV5-1
j_gene: TRBJ2-3
abundance: .
d_gene: TRBD2
CDR3aa: CASSQGLAGDTQYF
CDR3nt: TGCGCCAGCAGCCAGGGACTAGCGGGAGATACGCAGTATTTT

v_gene: TRBV28
j_gene: TRBJ2-7
abundance: .
d_gene: TRBD1
CDR3aa: CASGQGYEQYF
CDR3nt: TGTGCCAGCGGACAGGGCTACGAGCAGTACTTC

v_gene: TRBV20-1
j_gene: TRBJ1-1
abundance: .
d_gene: .
CDR3aa: CSASDRTEAFF
CDR3nt: TGCAGTGCTAGTGATCGCACTGAAGCTTTCTTT

v_gene: TRBV12-3/TRBV12-4
j_gene: TRBJ1-1
abundance: .
d_gene: .
CDR3aa: CASSLQDRNEAFF
CDR3nt: TGTGCCAGCAGTTTACAGGACAGAAATGAAGCTTTCTTT

v_gene: TRBV3-1/TRBV3-2
j_gene: TRBJ2-3
abundance: .
d_gene: TRBD1
CDR3aa: CATGDRVPDTQYF
CDR3nt: TGTGCCACCGGGGACAGGGTTCCAGATACGCAGTATTTT

v_gene: TRBV7-8
j_gene: TRBJ2-5
abundance: .
d_gene: .
CDR3aa: CASSFRVAEETQYF
CDR3nt: TGTGCCAGCAGCTTCAGGGTGGCCGAAGAGACCCAGTACTTC

v_gene: TRBV3-1/TRBV3-2
j_gene: TRBJ2-1
abundance: .
d_gene: .
CDR3aa: CASSLPGLEQFF
CDR3nt: TGTGCCAGCAGCCTCCCGGGACTTGAGCAGTTCTTC

v_gene: TRBV5-1
j_gene: TRBJ2-5
abundance: .
d_gene: .
CDR3aa: CASSLGLETETQYF
CDR3nt: TGCGCCAGCAGCTTGGGCCTGGAGACGGAGACCCAGTACTTC

v_gene: TRBV5-5
j_gene: TRBJ2-7
abundance: .
d_gene: .
CDR3aa: CASSLEGGTILYEQYF
CDR3nt: TGTGCCAGCAGCTTGGAAGGAGGAACTATCCTCTACGAGCAGTACTTC

v_gene: TRBV27
j_gene: TRBJ1-3
abundance: .
d_gene: .
CDR3aa: CASSLAWGPGNTIYF
CDR3nt: TGTGCCAGCAGTCTGGCGTGGGGGCCCGGAAACACCATATATTTT

v_gene: TRBV2
j_gene: TRBJ2-7
abundance: once
d_gene: .
CDR3aa: CASKRSGMNYEQYF
CDR3nt: TGTGCCAGCAAACGATCAGGGATGAACTACGAGCAGTACTTC

v_gene: TRBV30
j_gene: TRBJ1-1
abundance: .
d_gene: .
CDR3aa: CAWSVGGTEAFF
CDR3nt: TGTGCCTGGAGTGTTGGGGGGACTGAAGCTTTCTTT

v_gene: TRBV6-2/TRBV6-3
j_gene: TRBJ1-2
abundance: .
d_gene: TRBD1
CDR3aa: CASSYRTGGYGYTF
CDR3nt: TGTGCCAGCAGTTACCGAACAGGGGGCTATGGCTACACCTTC

v_gene: TRBV5-6
j_gene: TRBJ1-1
abundance: .
d_gene: TRBD1
CDR3aa: CASSPIRDRGSEAFF
CDR3nt: TGTGCCAGCAGCCCAATTAGGGACAGGGGATCTGAAGCTTTCTTT